The T cell receptor beta chain under discussion was sequenced for a study of patients and donors after allogeneic stem cell transplantation. CDR3 size: 16 residues. The V and J ends lost 6 bases and 7 bases respectively, with 19 bases between them. A single record per CDR3 protein comes from TCRdb applying MiXCR to the RT-PCR reads. This sample has roughly 200,000 distinct CDR3 sequences, with around two fifths found just once. The V call is TRBV12-3 or TRBV12-4, the J call TRBJ1-6; perhaps TRBD1 as D (5 bases). The sample taken for sequencing was blood, either unsorted or a sorted T cell fraction (not recorded which). The sequence derives from a human donor who was either an allogeneic HSCT recipient or a stem cell or donor lymphocyte infusion donor (not recorded which). It is not recorded whose cells these are; they may come from a transplant donor. CDR3 residues: CASSPGTQGHNSPLHF. CDR3 bases: TGTGCCAGCAGCCCAGGGACTCAGGGCCACAATTCACCCCTCCACTTT.